The 15 T cell receptor beta chains listed next were all sequenced from one sample in a study of blood T cell repertoires in COVID-19. Only in-frame clones appear in the TCRdb table, and some are missing; sequencing was by immunoSEQ multiplex PCR. The sample lists approximately 140,000 clones, just under 85% occurring once. The sample consisted of PBMCs or T cells enriched from blood (not recorded which). The receptor source for this set is a woman between 45 and 60 years old with acute COVID-19.

The chain employs TRBV19 and TRBJ2-1, with 10 bases that match TRBD2. The germline gives CDR1 LNHDA, CDR2 SQIVND (reference sequence). J gave up 2 bases and V 9 bases, and 7 bases lay outside the gene matches. This CDR3 is 15 amino acids long. CDR3 nucleotide sequence: TGTGCCAGACGGACTAGCGGAAGGACCTACAATGAGCAGTTCTTC. Its translation is CARRTSGRTYNEQFF.

This chain links TRBV6-2 or TRBV6-3 with TRBJ1-1, with D possibly matching TRBD1 (5 bases). CDR1 and CDR2 (germline): MNHEY, SVGEGT. The V gene lost 3 bases and the J gene lost 5 bases, with 10 bases spanning the gap. This CDR3 is 13 amino acids long. The CDR3, as DNA: TGTGCCAGCAGTTATTCCGGGGGGACTGAAGCTTTCTTT. It is translated as CASSYSGGTEAFF.

The J gene is TRBJ2-2, the V gene TRBV5-6; 8 nucleotides agree with TRBD1. Germline V gene sequence: CDR1 SGHDT, CDR2 YYEEEE. The CDR3 contains 15 residues. V was pared by 1 base and J by 5 bases, with 4 bases of the junction left unmatched. CDR3 amino acids: CASSLSDRETGELFF. In nucleotides, the CDR3 is TGTGCCAGCAGCTTGTCGGACAGGGAAACCGGGGAGCTGTTTTTT.

The chain combines TRBV19 with TRBJ2-2; 9 bases fit TRBD2. Germline loops: CDR1 LNHDA, CDR2 SQIVND (reference sequence). The CDR3 length is 16 residues. J was trimmed by 3 bases and V by 3 bases; bases with no gene match: 5. The CDR3 region has the DNA TGTGCCAGTAGTATGGCTAGCGGGACGTACACCGGGGAGCTGTTTTTT. Its protein product is CASSMASGTYTGELFF.

The V and J genes are TRBV11-3 and TRBJ2-7; possibly TRBD1 for D (6 bases). The CDR3 has 15 residues. V lost 1 base and J 2 bases, leaving 12 bases between the germline ends. Germline V gene sequence: CDR1 SGHNT, CDR2 YENEEA. The CDR3 spells CASSLVQQGAYEQYF. For the CDR3, the DNA is TGTGCCAGCAGCTTAGTACAACAGGGCGCCTACGAGCAGTACTTC.

The J gene is TRBJ1-2, the V gene TRBV7-9; 7 bases line up with TRBD1. CDR1 is SEHNR and CDR2 is FQNEAQ in the germline V gene (reference sequence). V was clipped by 2 bases and J by 4 bases; unmatched bases: 4. CDR3 length: 14 amino acids. The CDR3 region has the DNA TGTGCCAGCAGCTTACAACAGGGGTCCTATGGCTACACCTTC. It codes for CASSLQQGSYGYTF.

V usage is TRBV29-1 and J usage is TRBJ2-3; TRBD2 might be the D (5 bases). Deletions cut 4 bases from V and 4 bases from J, with 9 bases between. The CDR3 totals 12 residues. Germline lookup yields CDR1 SQVTM and CDR2 ANQGSEA. In DNA, the CDR3 is TGCAGCGTTGTTCCCGGGGCAGATACGCAGTATTTT. Translated, it gives CSVVPGADTQYF.

The chain employs TRBV6-5 and TRBJ2-7; D might be TRBD1 (6 bases). The CDR3 covers 13 residues. Germline CDR1 is MNHEY and CDR2 is SVGAGI. Trimming removed 4 bases at V and 5 bases at J, with 12 bases between. DNA of the CDR3: TGTGCCAGCAGTTCCACAGGGAGCAACGAGCAGTACTTC. Translation gives CASSSTGSNEQYF.

This rearrangement joins TRBV5-5 to TRBJ2-3, with a tentative D call TRBD1 (6 bases). V shed 0 bases and J shed 5 bases, with 13 bases lying between them. Germline lookup yields CDR1 SGHKS and CDR2 YYEKEE (reference sequence). The CDR3 totals 15 residues. The CDR3 sequence: CASSLEGTRRDTQYF. CDR3 bases: TGTGCCAGCAGCTTGGAGGGGACACGAAGAGATACGCAGTATTTT.

The chain links TRBV30 to TRBJ2-7, with 11 bases identical to TRBD2. The CDR3 runs 19 residues. V was clipped by 2 bases and J by 2 bases; unmatched bases: 17. Germline-derived CDR1 and CDR2 are GTSNPN and SVGIG (reference sequence). As DNA, the CDR3 is TGTGCCTGGAGTACAACCCGGGCTAGCGGGAGGACCAACCCCTACGAGCAGTACTTC. Amino acids: CAWSTTRASGRTNPYEQYF.

The V and J genes are TRBV2 and TRBJ2-1; 7 positions match TRBD2. J was trimmed by 1 base and V by 7 bases; bases with no gene match: 4. Germline assignment: CDR1 SNHLY and CDR2 FYNNEI. The CDR3 is 14 amino acids. The CDR3 loop is CASNLGGSYNEQFF. The DNA for the CDR3 is TGTGCCAGCAATTTGGGGGGGTCCTACAATGAGCAGTTCTTC.

The rearrangement joins TRBV19 to TRBJ1-2, with a possible D match to TRBD1 (5 bases). CDR1 LNHDA and CDR2 SQIVND come from the germline V gene (reference sequence). Trimming left V 7 bases short and J 2 bases short, with 11 bases between. The length of the CDR3 is 13 residues. The CDR3 reads CASISGWNYGYTF. The CDR3 DNA follows: TGTGCCAGTATCTCAGGGTGGAACTATGGCTACACCTTC.

V is TRBV3-1 (or the pseudogene TRBV3-2) and J is TRBJ1-4; D remains ambiguous. Germline CDR1 reads LGHDT; CDR2 reads YNNKEL (reference sequence). Between the trimmed V and J ends, which lost 1 base and 6 bases, there was a span of 18 bases. CDR3 size: 17 residues. CDR3 sequence reads: CASSQVRASQRDEKLFF. The CDR3 DNA sequence: TGTGCCAGCAGCCAAGTCCGGGCCTCCCAGCGGGATGAAAAACTGTTTTTT.

The V gene is TRBV5-1, the J gene TRBJ2-3; TRBD1 might be the D (7 bases). Trimming stripped 1 base from V and 5 bases from J, with 17 bases between. The CDR3 has 16 amino acids. Per the germline V gene, CDR1 is SGHRS and CDR2 is YFSETQ. The CDR3 nucleotides are TGCGCCAGCAGCTTGAGGGCGGGACAGACAGGAGATACGCAGTATTTT. Its translation is CASSLRAGQTGDTQYF. Full variable domain (missing parts from reference TRBV5-1 and TRBJ2-3): KAGVTQTPRYLIKTRGQQVTLSCSPISGHRSVSWYQQTPGQGLQFLFEYFSETQRNKGNFPGRFSGRQFSNSRSEMNVSTLELGDSALYLCASSLRAGQTGDTQYFGPGTRLTVL.

This clone has just one count. The chain couples TRBV27 to TRBJ2-2; the match to TRBD2 covers 8 bases. Germline values: CDR1 MNHEY, CDR2 SMNVEV (reference sequence). This CDR3 has 16 residues. With V trimmed by 2 bases and J by 7 bases, 9 bases remained unmatched. The CDR3 here is CASSLQRAGEDGELFF. The CDR3 nucleotides are TGTGCCAGCAGTTTACAGAGAGCGGGAGAGGACGGGGAGCTGTTTTTT.